Shown below are 7 T cell receptor beta chains from a single sample sequenced in a study of HIV-infected children after antiretroviral therapy interruption. A 3' RACE protocol on RNA, with unique molecular identifiers, produced the TCR library. In TCRdb, the 3' RACE reads were re-called with MiXCR into one record per CDR3 protein. Counted here are fewer than 50,000 distinct CDR3 sequences, 4.3% occurring once; the ten biggest clones make up roughly 0.7%. The treatment: PENTA 11 planned treatment interruption arm or continuous ART arm. The material was CD45RA+ CD4+ T cells from PBMCs, pooled from several time points, obtained from a donor given antiretroviral therapy, either interrupted or continuous. Subset in this sample: naive CD4+ CD45RA+ CD45RO- T cells. These receptors all stem from a pool of human donors with HIV.

This clonotype was observed many times. V is TRBV7-2 and J is TRBJ2-7, with 12 bases lining up with TRBD2. Trimming took 6 bases from V and 0 from J; bases not matched to a gene: 3. This CDR3 is 15 amino acids long. Germline V gene data show CDR1 as SGHTA and CDR2 as FQGNSA. CDR3 protein: CASRLTSGSSYEQYF. The CDR3 region has the DNA TGTGCCAGCAGACTGACTAGCGGGAGCTCCTACGAGCAGTACTTC.

This clonotype was counted ten times or more. The chain employs TRBV28 and TRBJ2-7; unclear D gene. The CDR3 runs to 13 residues. Germline V gives CDR1 MDHEN, CDR2 SYDVKM. V lost 3 bases and J lost 4, with 10 bases in between. The DNA for the CDR3 is TGTGCCAGCAGTTTGAATACGGCATACGAGCAGTACTTC. Its translation: CASSLNTAYEQYF.

V usage is TRBV5-4 and J usage is TRBJ1-1; D not resolved. This CDR3 contains 14 residues. Trimming removed 3 bases at V and 0 bases at J, with 9 bases between. The germline V gene has CDR1 SGHNT and CDR2 YYREEE (reference sequence). As DNA, the CDR3 is TGTGCCAGCAGCTCGCCGACCCTGAACACTGAAGCTTTCTTT. Translation: CASSSPTLNTEAFF.

In its sample, this clonotype was seen many times. V gene TRBV6-5 combines with J gene TRBJ1-1, with 7 bases aligning to TRBD1. The CDR3 contains 13 residues. Germline CDR1 MNHEY, CDR2 SVGAGI. J was trimmed by 8 bases and V by 6 bases; bases with no gene match: 9. The CDR3 here is CASRPGGGKEAFF. The CDR3 nucleotides are TGTGCCAGCAGACCCGGAGGGGGCAAGGAAGCTTTCTTT.

This clonotype was detected a few times. The rearrangement uses TRBV4-1 and TRBJ2-3; unclear D gene. There are 15 residues in the CDR3. From germline, CDR1 is MGHRA and CDR2 YSYEKL. V was clipped by 3 bases and J by 1 base, with 11 bases between them. CDR3 amino acids: CASSQVGRGTDTQYF. CDR3 nucleotides: TGCGCCAGCAGCCAGGTCGGACGGGGCACAGATACGCAGTATTTT.

This clonotype was found many times. This chain uses TRBV28 with TRBJ2-6; 7 bases agree with TRBD2. Germline CDR1 MDHEN, CDR2 SYDVKM. V was pared by 5 bases and J by 4 bases, with 5 bases of the junction left unmatched. This CDR3 comprises 15 residues. CDR3 coding DNA: TGTGCCAGCAGTACCCGGGAGGCAGGGGCCAACGTCCTGACTTTC. Amino acids: CASSTREAGANVLTF.

This clonotype has ten or more counts. The V gene is TRBV20-1, the J gene TRBJ2-7; 9 bases are shared with TRBD2. CDR3 length: 15 residues. Per germline, CDR1 DFQATT and CDR2 SNEGSKA (reference sequence). The ends lost 7 bases at V and 1 base at J; junction bases unmatched: 11. CDR3 DNA: TGCAGTGTCGCGAGGGTTAGCGGGAGATCCTACGAGCAGTACTTC. Its protein is CSVARVSGRSYEQYF.